The 10 T cell receptor beta chains reported below all come from one sample, sequenced in a study of human T cells and chemical hapten exposure. Time point denoted: pre-sensitization, week 0. The treatment here: therapeutic diphenylcyclopropenone sensitization with weekly scalp DPC. TCRdb called the RACE reads again in MiXCR, with one record for every CDR3 protein. The data show around 330,000 distinct CDR3 sequences, over 5% seen once. The sample consisted of whole blood, taken in connection with sensitization to the hapten diphenylcyclopropenone (DPC). Receptors were obtained from a woman aged 18-35 years with alopecia areata. Some clones in this sample may be carry-over from other donors' samples.

This clonotype was detected ten times or more. The chain carries TRBV28 and TRBJ2-2; D unclear. The ends were cut back, 6 bases at V and 0 bases at J, with 14 bases in the middle. Germline V CDR1 and CDR2: MDHEN, SYDVKM. There are 16 residues in the CDR3. The CDR3 is CASRPPRVSNTGELFF. The CDR3 nucleotides read TGTGCCAGCAGGCCGCCAAGGGTATCGAACACCGGGGAGCTGTTTTTT.

This clonotype has at least ten counts. V usage is TRBV6-2 or TRBV6-3 and J usage is TRBJ1-2; 7 positions agree with TRBD1. V dropped 2 bases and J dropped 1; count of bases not matched to a gene: 4. From germline, CDR1 is MNHEY and CDR2 SVGEGT. This CDR3 contains 15 residues. CDR3 sequence: CASSYGGTVNYGYTF. CDR3 nucleotides: TGTGCCAGCAGTTACGGCGGGACAGTTAACTATGGCTACACCTTC.

This clonotype was seen ten or more times. The V call is TRBV28, the J call TRBJ1-4; D unclear. Germline V lookup: CDR1 MDHEN, CDR2 SYDVKM. The CDR3 runs 15 residues. V lost 7 bases to trimming and J lost 2 bases, with 14 bases between them. CDR3 residues: CASILPLGTNEKLFF. The DNA for the CDR3 is TGTGCCAGCATACTTCCCCTCGGGACTAATGAAAAACTGTTTTTT.

This clonotype was counted only a few times. The J gene is TRBJ2-3, the V gene TRBV2; D is ambiguous. Germline CDR1 is SNHLY and CDR2 is FYNNEI. The CDR3 spans 15 residues. V shed 7 bases and J shed 1 base, with 15 bases lying between them. The DNA for the CDR3 is TGTGCCAGCACTCCGGCTACAAGGGGCACAGATACGCAGTATTTT. Translating it yields CASTPATRGTDTQYF. The entire variable domain, with the rest obtained from reference TRBV2 and TRBJ2-3, is as follows: EPEVTQTPSHQVTQMGQEVILRCVPISNHLYFYWYRQILGQKVEFLVSFYNNEISEKSEIFDDQFSVERPDGSNFTLKIRSTKLEDSAMYFCASTPATRGTDTQYFGPGTRLTVL.

This clonotype showed up just a few times. The V call is TRBV6-2 or TRBV6-3, the J call TRBJ1-1; the D is unclear. Germline CDR1 is MNHEY and CDR2 is SVGEGT. CDR3 length: 14 residues. V lost 6 bases, J lost 4 bases, and 15 bases lay in between. The CDR3 region is CASSLTGRSTEAFF. The CDR3 bases are TGTGCCAGCAGCTTGACCGGCCGGAGCACTGAAGCTTTCTTT.

This clonotype was picked up many times. The chain joins TRBV12-3 or TRBV12-4 to TRBJ1-1; no clear D gene. The CDR3 covers 16 residues. The V and J ends lost 1 base and 0 bases respectively, with 12 bases between them. The DNA of the CDR3 is TGTGCCAGCAGTTTAGAGGGTTGGAAAATGAACACTGAAGCTTTCTTT. This translates into CASSLEGWKMNTEAFF.

This clonotype was seen repeatedly, ten times or more. The chain recombines TRBV11-2 with TRBJ1-1; D unresolved. CDR1 SGHAT and CDR2 FQNNGV come from the germline V gene. The V gene lost 2 bases and the J gene lost 2 bases, with 9 bases spanning the gap. There are 14 residues in the CDR3. In DNA form, the CDR3 reads TGTGCCAGCAGCTTATATGGAGTTAACACTGAAGCTTTCTTT. Its translation is CASSLYGVNTEAFF.

This clonotype was seen ten or more times. J is TRBJ1-1 and V is TRBV12-3 or TRBV12-4, with 9 bases aligning to TRBD1. V shed 3 bases, J shed 4 bases, and the junction held 3 bases outside the gene matches. The CDR3 runs to 14 residues. The CDR3 protein is CASSFRTGVTEAFF. The CDR3 DNA reads as TGTGCCAGCAGTTTCCGGACAGGGGTCACTGAAGCTTTCTTT.

This clonotype was detected many times. The chain recombines TRBV7-2 with TRBJ2-3, with TRBD2 matching over 12 bases. Losses at the gene ends were 4 bases for V and 3 bases for J; bases not matched to a gene: 5. CDR3 length: 16 residues. Germline assignment: CDR1 SGHTA and CDR2 FQGNSA. CDR3 sequence (DNA): TGTGCCAGCAGCTCCCCACTAGCGGGGGGTACAGATACGCAGTATTTT. Amino acid sequence: CASSSPLAGGTDTQYF. Complete variable domain (other parts from reference TRBV7-2 and TRBJ2-3): GAGVSQSPSNKVTEKGKDVELRCDPISGHTALYWYRQSLGQGLEFLIYFQGNSAPDKSGLPSDRFSAERTGGSVSTLTIQRTQQEDSAVYLCASSSPLAGGTDTQYFGPGTRLTVL.

The table lists this clonotype with a few counts. The chain uses TRBV10-3 and TRBJ2-3; D might be TRBD1 (6 bases). The CDR3 is 13 amino acids. The V gene lost 3 bases and the J gene lost 4 bases, with 8 bases spanning the gap. The V gene's germline CDR1 is ENHRY and CDR2 SYGVKD. The CDR3 DNA follows: TGTGCCATCAGTGAAAGGACAGCAGATACGCAGTATTTT. It is translated as CAISERTADTQYF.